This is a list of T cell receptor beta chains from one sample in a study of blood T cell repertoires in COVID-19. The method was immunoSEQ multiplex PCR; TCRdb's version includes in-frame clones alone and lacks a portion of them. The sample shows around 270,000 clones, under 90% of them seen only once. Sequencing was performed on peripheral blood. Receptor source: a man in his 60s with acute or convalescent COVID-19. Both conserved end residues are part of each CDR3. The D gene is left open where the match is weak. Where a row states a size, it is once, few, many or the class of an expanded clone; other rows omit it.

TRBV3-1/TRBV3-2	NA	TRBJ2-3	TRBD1	TGTGCCAGCAGCCAGGGTACCGGGACAGGGAGTTTAAATACGCAGTATTTT	CASSQGTGTGSLNTQYF
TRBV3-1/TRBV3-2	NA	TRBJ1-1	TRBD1	TGTGCCAGCAGCCGCCGGGACAGGGGAAACACTGAAGCTTTCTTT	CASSRRDRGNTEAFF
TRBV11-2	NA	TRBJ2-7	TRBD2	TGTGCCAGCAGCTTATGGCTAGCGGGGGGCCCACCTGCCCTCGACGAGCAGTACTTC	CASSLWLAGGPPALDEQYF
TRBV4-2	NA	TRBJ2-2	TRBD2	TGTGCCAGCAGCGCCCAACTAGCGGGATACGCCGGGGAGCTGTTTTTT	CASSAQLAGYAGELFF
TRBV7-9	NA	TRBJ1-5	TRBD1	TGTGCCAGCAGCTTAGGGGACAGGGTCCATCAGCCCCAGCATTTT	CASSLGDRVHQPQHF
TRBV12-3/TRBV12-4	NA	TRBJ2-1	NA	TGTGCCAGCTTAAGTCGGGGGAACAATGAGCAGTTCTTC	CASLSRGNNEQFF
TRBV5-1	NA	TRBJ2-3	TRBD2	TGCGCCAGCAGTCCCGAGACTAGCGGGGGGGCCAGTCGGTATTTT	CASSPETSGGASRYF
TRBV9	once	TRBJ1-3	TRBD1	TGTGCCAGCAGCGTGACAGGGGACTCTGGAAACACCATATATTTT	CASSVTGDSGNTIYF
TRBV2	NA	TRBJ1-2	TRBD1	TGTGCCAGCAGTGAATTAACAGGGGGGGGAGGCGGCTACACCTTC	CASSELTGGGGGYTF
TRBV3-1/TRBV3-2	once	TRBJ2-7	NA	TGTGCCAGCAACCCAGGGATCTACGAGCAGTACTTC	CASNPGIYEQYF
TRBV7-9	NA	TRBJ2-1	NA	TGTGCCAGCAGCTCAACGGTAGGAGCAGGTAACAGGAATGAGCAGTTCTTC	CASSSTVGAGNRNEQFF
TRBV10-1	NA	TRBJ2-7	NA	TGCGCCAGCGGGACACCCTACGAGCAGTACTTC	CASGTPYEQYF
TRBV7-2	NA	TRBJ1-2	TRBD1	TGTGCCAGCAGCTTAGGACCGGGACAGTGGTGGTCCGGCTACACCTTC	CASSLGPGQWWSGYTF
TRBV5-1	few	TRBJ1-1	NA	TGCGCCAGCAGCTTGGAGGAGGGCACTGAAGCTTTCTTT	CASSLEEGTEAFF
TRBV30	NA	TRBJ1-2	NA	TGTGCCTGGAGTGTACGGGAGAAGGGGTCTAAGGGCTACACCTTC	CAWSVREKGSKGYTF
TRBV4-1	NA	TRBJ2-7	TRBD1	TGCGCCAGCAGCCGAGCCGGACAGGGGGCCCACGAGCAGTACTTC	CASSRAGQGAHEQYF
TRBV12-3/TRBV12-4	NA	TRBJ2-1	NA	TGTGCCAGCAGTTTAACCGGGTACAATGAGCAGTTCTTC	CASSLTGYNEQFF
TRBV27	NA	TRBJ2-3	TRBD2	TGTGCCAGCAGTTCATCAGCGGGGTGGGATACGCAGTATTTT	CASSSSAGWDTQYF